This is a list of T cell receptor beta chains from one sample in a study of cytomegalovirus exposure and HLA in healthy donors. The method was immunoSEQ multiplex PCR; TCRdb's version includes in-frame clones alone and lacks a portion of them. The table shows tens of thousands of clones, with roughly 85% occurring only once. The source material was PBMCs. The receptors were sampled from a man aged 30-40 years in good health and CMV-seronegative. CDR3s include the opening cysteine and the closing phenylalanine or tryptophan. Fields, in order: D gene, clone size, J gene, V gene, CDR3 DNA, CDR3 protein. The D gene is left open where the match is weak. A clone size is listed for some rows: how often the clone was seen (once, few, many), or a class if it is expanded.

TRBD2 . TRBJ2-2 TRBV5-8 TGTGCCAGCAGCGCAGGATGGGCGGGAGCGAACACCGGGGAGCTGTTTTTT CASSAGWAGANTGELFF
. few TRBJ1-1 TRBV5-4 TGTGCCAGCAGCTGGGGGGGGAATGTGATGAACACTGAAGCTTTCTTT CASSWGGNVMNTEAFF
. . TRBJ1-5 TRBV2 TGTGCCAGCAGCGGTGGGGCTCATAGCAATCAGCCCCAGCATTTT CASSGGAHSNQPQHF
. . TRBJ1-3 TRBV7-2 TGTGCCAGCAGCTTACAGGCTGCATACTCTGGAAACACCATATATTTT CASSLQAAYSGNTIYF
. . TRBJ1-1 TRBV6-5 TGTGCCAGCAGTTCACAGGGTGGGTCTAAAGCTTTCTTT CASSSQGGSKAFF
TRBD2 once TRBJ2-1 TRBV6-5 TGTGCCAGCAGTTATTTGGGACTAGCGGGAAATGAGCAGTTCTTC CASSYLGLAGNEQFF
. . TRBJ1-1 TRBV10-1 TGCGCCGCCGCCGGGACTGACCCAACCCGTATTTCTGAAGCTTTCTTT CAAAGTDPTRISEAFF
. . TRBJ1-1 TRBV5-1 TGCGCCAGCAGCCGCGCAACTGAAGCTTTCTTT CASSRATEAFF
TRBD2 . TRBJ2-1 TRBV6-5 TGTGCCAGCAGTTACCTGTTTAGCGGGATCTACAATGAGCAGTTCTTC CASSYLFSGIYNEQFF
. . TRBJ2-5 TRBV6-7 TGTGCCAGCAAACTTGGAGCGTGTCGGCAGAGGAAAGAGACCCAGTACTTC CASKLGACRQRKETQYF
TRBD2 . TRBJ2-5 TRBV19 TGTGCCAGTAGTTTCCTAGCGGGGGGCCGGGAGACCCAGTACTTC CASSFLAGGRETQYF
. once TRBJ1-1 TRBV6-5 TGTGCCAGCAGCCATGGGGGACACGGTGAAGCTTTCTTT CASSHGGHGEAFF
. once TRBJ1-5 TRBV7-8 TGTGCCAGCAGCTTAACAGCCGCCGGGGGCAATCAGCCCCAGCATTTT CASSLTAAGGNQPQHF
. . TRBJ2-6 TRBV10-3 TGTGCCAGTAACTCTGGGGCCAACGTCCTGACTTTC CASNSGANVLTF
. . TRBJ1-3 TRBV11-2 TGTGCCAGCAGCTTAAACGCCCGAGACACCATATATTTT CASSLNARDTIYF
. . TRBJ2-5 TRBV7-7 TGTGCTAGCAGCTCCTCACCAGGGGAGACCCAGTACTTC CASSSSPGETQYF
. . TRBJ1-2 TRBV29-1 TGCAGCGTTCACGGGGGTTCAACCTATGGCTACACCTTC CSVHGGSTYGYTF
TRBD1 . TRBJ2-4 TRBV2 TGTGCCAGCAGTTTGAGGTCAGGGGGCGCGGGAAACATTCAGTACTTC CASSLRSGGAGNIQYF
. . TRBJ1-4 TRBV28 TGTGCCAGCAGTCCCTCGGGGGGGTCTAATGAAAAACTGTTTTTT CASSPSGGSNEKLFF
. . TRBJ2-3 TRBV7-2 TGTGCCAGCAGCTTAGACGGGAGTTTGGATACGCAGTATTTT CASSLDGSLDTQYF
TRBD1 . TRBJ2-3 TRBV6-1 TGTGCCAGCAGTGAAGGGGGGACAGTCAGAGATACGCAGTATTTT CASSEGGTVRDTQYF
TRBD1 . TRBJ1-2 TRBV18 TGTGCCAGCTCACCCCGACCGGGGACAGGGTTGTATGGCTACACCTTC CASSPRPGTGLYGYTF
TRBD1 . TRBJ2-7 TRBV10-2 TGCGCCAGCAGCGGACAGGGTCTGTCCAGAGAGCAGTACTTC CASSGQGLSREQYF
. once TRBJ2-3 TRBV6-1 TGTGCCAGCGGCCCAGTCAGCACAGATACGCAGTATTTT CASGPVSTDTQYF
. . TRBJ2-3 TRBV4-3 TGCGCCAGCAGCCAACTAGCAGATACGCAGTATTTT CASSQLADTQYF
. once TRBJ1-6 TRBV30 TGTGCCTGGAACGTAGGAGCAGGGGCGAGATCACCCCTCCACTTT CAWNVGAGARSPLHF
. . TRBJ2-7 TRBV6-5 TGTGCCAGCAGTTATCGGAGCGTCTCCTACGAGCAGTACTTC CASSYRSVSYEQYF
TRBD2 . TRBJ2-7 TRBV27 TGTGCCAGCCGCCCTCGGGGGGGCTACGAGCAGTACTTC CASRPRGGYEQYF
. . TRBJ1-5 TRBV19 TGTGCCAGTAGTATAGGGGCTCCCCCTTCTCAGCCCCAGCATTTT CASSIGAPPSQPQHF
TRBD1 . TRBJ2-6 TRBV15 TGTGCCACCAGCCCTCAGGGGGCGAGCTCTGGGGCCAACGTCCTGACTTTC CATSPQGASSGANVLTF
. . TRBJ2-3 TRBV6-1 TGTGCCAGCGGGGTTGGACAAAAGGATACGCAGTATTTT CASGVGQKDTQYF
TRBD1 . TRBJ2-2 TRBV30 TGTGCCTGGAGGTACAGGGGTGGCACCGGGGAGCTGTTTTTT CAWRYRGGTGELFF
. . TRBJ1-6 TRBV28 TGTGCCAGCAGTTTAGGTGGAAGGGGTTATTCACCCCTCCACTTT CASSLGGRGYSPLHF
. . TRBJ2-7 TRBV27 TGTGCCAGCAGCTCGTCAGGAATTACCGAGCAGTACTTC CASSSSGITEQYF
. . TRBJ2-3 TRBV5-6 TGTGCCAGCAGCCGCGACAGGCGGGCAGATACGCAGTATTTT CASSRDRRADTQYF
. . TRBJ1-1 TRBV25-1 TGTGCCAGCAGTGAATGGGAGAGTACTGAAGCTTTCTTT CASSEWESTEAFF
. few TRBJ2-1 TRBV4-3 TGCGCCAGCAGCCAAGCAGGGATGGAATGGAATGAGCAGTTCTTC CASSQAGMEWNEQFF
TRBD2 . TRBJ2-3 TRBV4-3 TGCGCCAGCAGCCAAGATCCTGCGGGAGGGGTCACAGATACGCAGTATTTT CASSQDPAGGVTDTQYF
TRBD1 once TRBJ1-4 TRBV7-2 TGTGCCAGCAGCTATCGCAGGGGGAACAATGAAAAACTGTTTTTT CASSYRRGNNEKLFF
. . TRBJ2-7 TRBV5-6 TGTGCCAGCAGCTTGGAACGGGGAACCTACGAGCAGTACTTC CASSLERGTYEQYF
. few TRBJ1-4 TRBV4-3 TGCGCCAGCAGCCAAGATAGGGGGAGAAAACTGTTTTTT CASSQDRGRKLFF
. . TRBJ2-7 TRBV19 TGTGCCAGTAGTGGACGGACGGGGTACGAGCAGTACTTC CASSGRTGYEQYF
TRBD1 . TRBJ2-3 TRBV5-1 TGCGCCAGCAGCCCGCCGACAGGGGGACGGGCAGATACGCAGTATTTT CASSPPTGGRADTQYF
TRBD1 . TRBJ2-7 TRBV7-6 TGTGCCAGCAGCTCCCAACCCGGGACAGCCTACGAGCAGTACTTC CASSSQPGTAYEQYF
TRBD1 . TRBJ1-4 TRBV30 TGTGCCTGGACGAGGGGGACAGGGTCGGGTGAAAAACTGTTTTTT CAWTRGTGSGEKLFF
TRBD1 . TRBJ1-5 TRBV18 TGTGCCAGCTCACCAGGACAGGGAAGCAATCAGCCCCAGCATTTT CASSPGQGSNQPQHF